The entry that follows covers one T cell receptor beta chain sequence. A second roughly 6 to 11 cycle PCR used barcoded and J-beta primers. A tag from a template-switch adaptor with 12 random nucleotides marked each cDNA molecule. TCRdb independently ran MiXCR on the 5' RACE reads; one entry per CDR3 protein. The data contain 550,000 to 700,000 distinct CDR3 sequences, approximately 25% of them singletons. Germline V CDR1 and CDR2: WSHSY, SAAADI. Trimming took off 7 bases at V and 5 bases at J, with 14 bases between the two ends. The CDR3 extends over 13 amino acids. This entry belongs to a study of blood T cells in healthy people across ages. Looking at the study overall: Capturing about one barcoded beta molecule per two T cells was achieved by template switching.

No fewer than 5.5 micrograms of total RNA were isolated from every sample. Sequencing input: blood. The chain employs TRBV10-2 and TRBJ1-1; TRBD1 might be the D (5 bases). The origin of this receptor is a woman between 70 and 85 years old in good health. The DNA for the CDR3 is TGCGCCAGCAATGGGAGATGGGGGACTGAAGCTTTCTTT. It translates to CASNGRWGTEAFF.